Listed here is a single T cell receptor (beta chain). No antigen is known for it. The sample belongs to a study of cytomegalovirus exposure and HLA in healthy donors. Overall study context: T cells numbering around 190 million yielded 95 million to 140 million unique TCR beta sequences in an earlier analysis. Study-wide findings and caveats: It was reported that TCR beta sequences correctly inferred the HLA-A and HLA-B alleles for most subjects.

The primer mix had 60 Vbeta and 13 Jbeta primers. In the source study's methods: As a later analysis found, there were roughly 80 million unique TCR beta chains, of which roughly 11 million were shared. Clones were read by immunoSEQ multiplex PCR, and TCRdb kept only the in-frame ones, dropping some. V and J calls and clone size come straight from that table; D and trimming were deduced from the DNA. Of over 75,000 clones in the sample, roughly 81% are singletons; the top ten hold roughly 5.9%. Germline values: CDR1 SEHNR, CDR2 FQNEAQ (reference sequence). V lost 4 bases and J lost 0, with 14 bases in between. CDR3 length: 16 amino acids.

This sequence joins TRBV7-9 and TRBJ2-3; D is undetermined. The sample consisted of PBMCs. The TCR originated in a woman younger than 30 in good health and CMV-seropositive. CDR3 in DNA: TGTGCCAGCAGCTCATCCCACTATAGTAGCACAGATACGCAGTATTTT. This codes for CASSSSHYSSTDTQYF.